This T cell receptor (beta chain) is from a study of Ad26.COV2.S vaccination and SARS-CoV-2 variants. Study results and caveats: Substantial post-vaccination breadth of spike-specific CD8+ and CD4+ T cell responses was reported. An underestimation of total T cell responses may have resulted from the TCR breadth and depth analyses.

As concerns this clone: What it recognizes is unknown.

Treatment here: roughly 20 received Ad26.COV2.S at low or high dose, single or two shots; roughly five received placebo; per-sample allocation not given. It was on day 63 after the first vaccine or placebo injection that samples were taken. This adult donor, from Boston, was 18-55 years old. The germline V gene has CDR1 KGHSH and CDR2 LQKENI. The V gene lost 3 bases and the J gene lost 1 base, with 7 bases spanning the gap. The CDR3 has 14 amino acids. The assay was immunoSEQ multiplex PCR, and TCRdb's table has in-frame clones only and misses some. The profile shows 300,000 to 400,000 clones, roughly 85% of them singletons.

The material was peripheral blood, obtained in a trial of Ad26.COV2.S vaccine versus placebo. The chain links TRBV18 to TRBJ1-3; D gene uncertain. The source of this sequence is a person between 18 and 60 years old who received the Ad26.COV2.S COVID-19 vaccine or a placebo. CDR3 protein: CASSPADSGNTIYF. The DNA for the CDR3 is TGTGCCAGCTCACCGGCGGATTCTGGAAACACCATATATTTT.